These 32 T cell receptor beta chains came from one sample sequenced in a study of CD8 T cells in Susac syndrome. With random hexamers, reverse transcription was performed on about 0.5 to 1 ug of RNA. TCRdb re-called the immunoSEQ multiplex PCR reads with MiXCR, one entry per CDR3 protein. Of about 300,000 distinct CDR3 sequences in the sample, 70% to 90% are singletons; the top ten hold 0.18%. The specimen was CD8+ T cells from PBMCs. These receptors originate from a human donor with multiple sclerosis.

The chain uses TRBV5-1 and TRBJ1-1; 7 bases align to TRBD1. The germline CDR1 and CDR2 sequences are SGHRS and YFSETQ. Trimming removed 8 bases from V and 4 bases from J; junction bases left unmatched: 2. This CDR3 comprises 11 residues. CDR3 amino acids: CASNRGTEAFF. Here the CDR3 DNA reads TGCGCCAGTAACAGGGGCACTGAAGCTTTCTTT.

The chain is built from TRBV30 and TRBJ2-7; maybe TRBD2 (5 bases). Germline lookup yields CDR1 GTSNPN and CDR2 SVGIG (reference sequence). With 0 bases removed from V and 2 bases from J, the gap between germline ends came to 14 bases. CDR3 length equals 15 residues. The CDR3: CAWSVSLALAYEQYF. The CDR3 DNA reads TGTGCCTGGAGTGTTAGTCTAGCTCTGGCCTACGAGCAGTACTTC.

This chain joins TRBV7-2 and TRBJ2-7; 13 bases line up with TRBD2. CDR1 is SGHTA, CDR2 FQGNSA, per germline. The V gene end was trimmed by 1 base and the J gene end by 5 bases; junction bases not matched to a gene: 5. The CDR3 is made up of 16 amino acids. CDR3 loop: CASSLDGTSGTHEQYF. CDR3 coding DNA: TGTGCCAGCAGCTTAGACGGGACTAGCGGGACCCACGAGCAGTACTTC.

This clonotype was seen just once. The V call is TRBV19, the J call TRBJ2-1; D is unclear. Trimming removed 1 base from V and 13 bases from J, with 11 bases in between. Germline V lookup: CDR1 LNHDA, CDR2 SQIVND (reference sequence). The CDR3 contains 12 residues. DNA for the CDR3: TGTGCCAGTAGTATAGGATCGGCTGAACAGTTCTTC. It encodes CASSIGSAEQFF.

The V and J genes are TRBV30 and TRBJ2-7; 7 positions match TRBD2. The germline V gene has CDR1 GTSNPN and CDR2 SVGIG (reference sequence). The length of the CDR3 is 15 residues. V lost 0 bases to trimming and J lost 3 bases; unmatched junction nucleotides: 8. CDR3 coding DNA: TGTGCCTGGAGTGTACGACTAGCAGTATACTACGAGCAGTACTTC. This gives the protein CAWSVRLAVYYEQYF.

The rearrangement joins TRBV2 to TRBJ2-3, with a weak D call TRBD1 (7 bases). Trimming took off 0 bases at V and 2 bases at J, with 15 bases between the two ends. This CDR3 has 17 amino acids. Per the germline V gene, CDR1 is SNHLY and CDR2 is FYNNEI. The CDR3 DNA reads as TGTGCCAGCAGTGAAGCGCGGGCAGGGGGACTCACAGATACGCAGTATTTT. Amino acids: CASSEARAGGLTDTQYF. Combining the CDR3 with reference TRBV2 and TRBJ2-3 gives the whole variable domain EPEVTQTPSHQVTQMGQEVILRCVPISNHLYFYWYRQILGQKVEFLVSFYNNEISEKSEIFDDQFSVERPDGSNFTLKIRSTKLEDSAMYFCASSEARAGGLTDTQYFGPGTRLTVL.

This clonotype occurred a few times. The CDR3 sequence: CASSLLAGYYEQYF. The CDR3 DNA reads TGTGCCAGCAGCTTGTTGGCCGGATACTACGAGCAGTACTTC. V usage is TRBV5-6 and J usage is TRBJ2-7, with D uncertain. Trimming removed 1 base at V and 3 bases at J, with 11 bases between. CDR1 is SGHDT, CDR2 YYEEEE, per germline. There are 14 residues in the CDR3.

J is TRBJ2-7 and V is TRBV4-3, with 8 bases lining up with TRBD1. Germline V gene data show CDR1 as LGHNA and CDR2 as YSLEER. V trimming: 0 bases; J trimming: 4 bases; junction bases outside the gene matches: 5. The CDR3 runs to 15 residues. The CDR3 DNA follows: TGCGCCAGCAGCCAAGATCGTGGACAGGGATACGAGCAGTACTTC. This translates into CASSQDRGQGYEQYF.

The CDR3 DNA reads as TGCAGTGCTAGATCACAGGGGACAGGGTGGGCCGGGGAGCTGTTTTTT. Protein sequence: CSARSQGTGWAGELFF. This chain uses TRBV20-1 with TRBJ2-2; 9 nucleotides match TRBD1. The CDR3 consists of 16 residues. V lost 2 bases, J lost 6 bases, and 10 bases stayed unmatched. Germline V CDR1 and CDR2: DFQATT, SNEGSKA (reference sequence).

The CDR3 nucleotides are TGCAGTGCTCGGAACAGGGTGGGGACAGATACGCAGTATTTT. This sequence encodes CSARNRVGTDTQYF. V usage is TRBV20-1 and J usage is TRBJ2-3, with D possibly being TRBD1 (6 bases). The germline V gene has CDR1 DFQATT and CDR2 SNEGSKA (reference sequence). The CDR3 has 14 residues. Between the trimmed V and J ends, which lost 5 bases and 3 bases, there was a span of 15 bases.

CDR3 amino acids: CASHGPTQGPGTQYF. The DNA of the CDR3 is TGTGCCAGTCATGGCCCTACACAGGGTCCGGGGACCCAGTACTTC. The rearrangement joins TRBV2 to TRBJ2-5; D perhaps matches TRBD1 (6 bases). Per the germline V gene, CDR1 is SNHLY and CDR2 is FYNNEI. Trimming shortened V by 9 bases and J by 7 bases, and 24 bases separated the two germline ends. The CDR3 totals 15 residues.

The chain links TRBV6-2 or TRBV6-3 to TRBJ2-7; a possible D gene is TRBD2 (6 bases). The V and J ends lost 5 bases and 2 bases respectively, with 19 bases between them. Germline V gene data show CDR1 as MNHEY and CDR2 as SVGEGT. This CDR3 has 16 amino acids. The DNA for the CDR3 is TGTGCCAGCAGTAGCCCCCGGGGAGGTGCAGCCTACGAGCAGTACTTC. This encodes CASSSPRGGAAYEQYF.

V usage is TRBV27 and J usage is TRBJ1-2, with 8 bases aligning to TRBD1. The CDR3 consists of 16 residues. CDR1 and CDR2 (germline): MNHEY, SMNVEV (reference sequence). The ends lost 5 bases at V and 3 bases at J; junction bases unmatched: 11. The DNA for the CDR3 is TGTGCCAGCAGTCCTTCGACAGGGGAACGAGACTATGGCTACACCTTC. Protein sequence: CASSPSTGERDYGYTF.

The chain has TRBV20-1 and TRBJ2-7; TRBD1 is a possible D gene (6 bases). CDR3 length equals 13 residues. From germline, CDR1 is DFQATT and CDR2 SNEGSKA (reference sequence). V lost 6 bases and J 1 base, leaving 13 bases between the germline ends. CDR3 loop: CSAPPRGSYEQYF. Here the CDR3 DNA reads TGCAGTGCCCCCCCCAGGGGTTCCTACGAGCAGTACTTC.

V is TRBV20-1 and J is TRBJ1-4, with 8 positions matching TRBD1. The ends lost 3 bases at V and 7 bases at J; junction bases unmatched: 10. Germline CDR1 DFQATT, CDR2 SNEGSKA (reference sequence). The CDR3 runs 15 residues. For the CDR3, the DNA is TGCAGTGCTAGGGAAGCAGGGGGCGGAGGTGAAAAACTGTTTTTT. The encoded protein is CSAREAGGGGEKLFF.

V is TRBV6-1 and J is TRBJ1-5; D is uncertain. This CDR3 comprises 14 residues. V dropped 2 bases and J dropped 0 bases, with 5 bases sitting between them. Germline V lookup: CDR1 MNHNS, CDR2 SASEGT. The chain's CDR3 is CASSESGSNQPQHF. In nucleotides, the CDR3 is TGTGCCAGCAGTGAAAGTGGTAGCAATCAGCCCCAGCATTTT.

The chain couples TRBV20-1 to TRBJ2-7; D remains ambiguous. Looked up from germline, CDR1 is DFQATT and CDR2 is SNEGSKA (reference sequence). This CDR3 spans 14 amino acids. V was shortened by 6 bases and J by 0 bases, with 15 bases between the two germline ends. Written as DNA, the CDR3 is TGCAGTGCAATGGACGACCAGAGCTCCTACGAGCAGTACTTC. Translated, it gives CSAMDDQSSYEQYF.

The CDR3 bases are TGTGCCAGCAGTTTAAGTTTGACCGCGGATGGCTACACCTTC. It translates to CASSLSLTADGYTF. The chain recombines TRBV12-3 or TRBV12-4 with TRBJ1-2; D not resolved. The V gene lost 2 bases and the J gene lost 6 bases, with 13 bases spanning the gap. CDR3 length: 14 residues.

The V gene is TRBV24-1, the J gene TRBJ2-4, with 7 bases fitting TRBD1. The germline CDR1 and CDR2 sequences are KGHDR and SFDVKD. The CDR3 loop spans 13 amino acids. With 2 bases clipped from V and 6 bases from J, the junction kept 0 bases outside the gene matches. Here the CDR3 reads CATSDWTGNIQYF. The DNA of the CDR3 is TGTGCCACCAGTGATTGGACAGGAAACATTCAGTACTTC.

This clonotype has a single count. The DNA for the CDR3 is TGCGCCAGCAGCATTTTCTCTGGGGCCAACGTCCTGACTTTC. The encoded protein is CASSIFSGANVLTF. The genes are TRBV5-1 and TRBJ2-6; D unclear. V was cut by 4 bases and J by 0 bases, with 5 bases left in between. Germline assignment: CDR1 SGHRS and CDR2 YFSETQ. The CDR3 is made up of 14 amino acids.

This chain uses TRBV4-3 with TRBJ2-1; possible D gene TRBD2, 5 bases. There are 15 residues in the CDR3. V lost 1 base, J lost 8 bases, and 15 bases lay in between. Germline V lookup: CDR1 LGHNA, CDR2 YSLEER. The CDR3 bases are TGCGCCAGCAGCCAAGCAGTGCCGGGGTCCCATGAGCAGTTCTTC. This sequence encodes CASSQAVPGSHEQFF.

V gene TRBV20-1 combines with J gene TRBJ1-5, with D tentatively TRBD1 (6 bases). Trimming shortened V by 3 bases and J by 5 bases, and 20 bases separated the two germline ends. This CDR3 has 16 residues. Germline CDR1 reads DFQATT; CDR2 reads SNEGSKA (reference sequence). The CDR3 sequence: CSASTPPGDMHQPQHF. The CDR3 coding sequence is TGCAGTGCTAGTACGCCCCCGGGGGACATGCATCAGCCCCAGCATTTT.

The J gene is TRBJ2-1, the V gene TRBV28; 9 bases fit TRBD1. Trimming cost V 10 bases and J 7 bases; bases outside gene matches: 8. This CDR3 spans 13 amino acids. From germline, CDR1 is MDHEN and CDR2 SYDVKM. CDR3 sequence: CATSQGARNEQFF. CDR3 in DNA: TGTGCCACCTCACAGGGGGCTCGGAATGAGCAGTTCTTC.

The chain uses TRBV28 and TRBJ2-7, with D uncertain. CDR3 length: 14 amino acids. Germline CDR1 and CDR2: MDHEN and SYDVKM. Trimming shortened V by 5 bases and J by 2 bases, and 13 bases separated the two germline ends. The CDR3 nucleotides read TGTGCCAGCAGTCCCCTGGCAGGTACCTACGAGCAGTACTTC. Protein product: CASSPLAGTYEQYF.

This chain joins TRBV29-1 and TRBJ2-1; possible D gene TRBD1, 6 bases. Trimming stripped 6 bases from V and 7 bases from J, with 16 bases between. Germline CDR1 is SQVTM and CDR2 is ANQGSEA. The CDR3 consists of 13 residues. CDR3 sequence (DNA): TGCAGCGTGTACCTTTCACAGGGTAATGAGCAGTTCTTC. Translation gives CSVYLSQGNEQFF.

The chain uses TRBV2 and TRBJ2-5; D gene unclear. CDR1 and CDR2 (germline): SNHLY, FYNNEI. CDR3 length: 17 residues. V lost 4 bases, J lost 1 base, and 19 bases lay in between. CDR3 DNA: TGTGCCAGCAGTGGATACCCCGGACCTAACTTCCAAGAGACCCAGTACTTC. As protein: CASSGYPGPNFQETQYF.

The genes are TRBV19 and TRBJ2-1; D gene unclear. Germline CDR1 reads LNHDA; CDR2 reads SQIVND (reference sequence). V lost 2 bases and J lost 0, with 8 bases in between. This CDR3 comprises 15 residues. The CDR3, as DNA: TGTGCCAGTAGTATAAAAGTAGGCTCCTACAATGAGCAGTTCTTC. Protein: CASSIKVGSYNEQFF.

The sample holds a few counts of this clonotype. This chain connects TRBV6-5 to TRBJ1-4, with 10 bases identical to TRBD1. CDR1 MNHEY and CDR2 SVGAGI come from the germline V gene. The junction had 11 bases not matched to a gene; V was cut back by 11 bases and J by 8 bases. The CDR3 covers 14 residues. Here the CDR3 reads CAGGTGQGGEKLFF. The CDR3 nucleotides read TGTGCCGGTGGAACCGGACAGGGGGGAGAAAAACTGTTTTTT.

V and J are TRBV7-9 and TRBJ2-1; tentatively, D is TRBD2 (5 bases). Trimming removed 4 bases at V and 6 bases at J, with 10 bases between. In germline, CDR1 is SEHNR, CDR2 FQNEAQ (reference sequence). The CDR3 length is 13 residues. The CDR3 protein is CASSSAVGNEQFF. The CDR3, as DNA: TGTGCCAGCAGCTCAGCGGTAGGCAATGAGCAGTTCTTC.

The chain combines TRBV15 with TRBJ2-7; 7 positions agree with TRBD1. The ends lost 5 bases at V and 3 bases at J; junction bases unmatched: 13. CDR3 length: 16 residues. CDR1 is LNHNV and CDR2 is YYDKDF in the germline V gene (reference sequence). The CDR3, as DNA: TGTGCCACCAGCGGAACCCACCGGGACAGTTTCTACGAGCAGTACTTC. It encodes CATSGTHRDSFYEQYF.

V usage is TRBV7-8 and J usage is TRBJ1-5, with no clear D. Germline loops: CDR1 SGHVS, CDR2 FQNEAQ. The CDR3 has 14 amino acids. V lost 2 bases and J lost 7, with 12 bases in between. CDR3 nucleotide sequence: TGTGCCAGCAGCTTAACCGGGATGAAGCAGCCCCAGCATTTT. This encodes CASSLTGMKQPQHF.

V and J are TRBV6-1 and TRBJ1-4; TRBD1 matches at 7 bases. The CDR3 runs to 15 residues. The V gene's germline CDR1 is MNHNS and CDR2 SASEGT. The V segment lost 3 bases and the J segment 4 bases; nucleotides outside the gene matches: 5. The chain's CDR3 is CASSELDRHNEKLFF. The CDR3 DNA sequence: TGTGCCAGCAGTGAGTTGGACAGGCATAATGAAAAACTGTTTTTT.